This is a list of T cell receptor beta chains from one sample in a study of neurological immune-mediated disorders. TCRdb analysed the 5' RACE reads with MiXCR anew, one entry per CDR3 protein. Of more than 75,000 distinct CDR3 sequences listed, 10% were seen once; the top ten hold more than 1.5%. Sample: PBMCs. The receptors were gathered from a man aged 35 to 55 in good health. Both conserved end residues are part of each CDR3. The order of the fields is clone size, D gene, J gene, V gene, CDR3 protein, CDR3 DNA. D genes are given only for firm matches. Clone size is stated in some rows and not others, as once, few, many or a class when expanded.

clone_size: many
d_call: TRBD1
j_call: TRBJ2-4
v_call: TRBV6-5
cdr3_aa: CASSQTGVNIQYF
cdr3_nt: TGTGCCAGCAGTCAGACAGGGGTAAACATTCAGTACTTC

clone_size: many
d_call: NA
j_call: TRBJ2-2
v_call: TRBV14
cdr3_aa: CASSQIWGANTGELFF
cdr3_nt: TGTGCCAGCAGCCAAATATGGGGGGCGAACACCGGGGAGCTGTTTTTT

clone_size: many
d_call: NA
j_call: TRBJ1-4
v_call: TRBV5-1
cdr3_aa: CASSASYRVNEKLFF
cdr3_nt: TGCGCCAGCAGCGCCAGTTACAGGGTGAATGAAAAACTGTTTTTT

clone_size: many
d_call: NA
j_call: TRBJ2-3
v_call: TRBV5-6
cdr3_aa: CASSLDGVGTDTQYF
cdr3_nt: TGTGCCAGCAGCTTGGACGGAGTGGGCACAGATACGCAGTATTTT

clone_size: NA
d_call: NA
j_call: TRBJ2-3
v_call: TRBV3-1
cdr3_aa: CASSLKGGGGTDTQYF
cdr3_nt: TGTGCCAGCAGCCTCAAGGGGGGGGGCGGCACAGATACGCAGTATTTT

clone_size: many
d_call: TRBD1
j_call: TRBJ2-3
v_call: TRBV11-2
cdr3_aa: CASSLVSAGTDFVNTQYF
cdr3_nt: TGTGCCAGCAGCTTAGTATCCGCCGGGACAGATTTTGTAAATACGCAGTATTTT

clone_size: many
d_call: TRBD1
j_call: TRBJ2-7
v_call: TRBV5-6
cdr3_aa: CASSSPGQWDEQYF
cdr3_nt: TGTGCCAGCAGCTCTCCGGGACAGTGGGACGAGCAGTACTTC

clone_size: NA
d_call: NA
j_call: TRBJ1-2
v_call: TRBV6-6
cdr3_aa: CASSQLLGGEYGYTF
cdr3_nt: TGTGCCAGCAGCCAACTCTTGGGGGGGGAATATGGCTACACCTTC

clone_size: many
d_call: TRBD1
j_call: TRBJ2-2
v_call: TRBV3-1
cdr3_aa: CASSPGQGYTGELFF
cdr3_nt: TGTGCCAGCAGCCCGGGACAGGGGTACACCGGGGAGCTGTTTTTT

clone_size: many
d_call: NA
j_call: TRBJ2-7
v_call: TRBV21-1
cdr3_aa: CASQPVGRGYEQYF
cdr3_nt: TGTGCCAGTCAACCTGTCGGGCGAGGCTACGAGCAGTACTTC

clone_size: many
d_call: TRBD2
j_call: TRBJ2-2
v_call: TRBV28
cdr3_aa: CASSFLAGDGGGELFF
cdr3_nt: TGTGCCAGCAGTTTTCTAGCGGGAGATGGTGGCGGGGAGCTGTTTTTT

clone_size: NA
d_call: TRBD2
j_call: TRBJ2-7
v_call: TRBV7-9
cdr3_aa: CASIASGSGAYEQYF
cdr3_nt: TGTGCCAGCATCGCGTCGGGCAGCGGGGCCTACGAGCAGTACTTC

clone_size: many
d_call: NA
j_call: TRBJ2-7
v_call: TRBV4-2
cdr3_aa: CASSQDGGGEQYF
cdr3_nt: TGTGCCAGCAGCCAAGATGGAGGGGGCGAGCAGTACTTC

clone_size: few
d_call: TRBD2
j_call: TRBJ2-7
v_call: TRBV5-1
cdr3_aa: CASSLARTSGRRYEQYF
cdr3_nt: TGCGCCAGCAGCTTGGCCCGGACTAGCGGGAGGAGGTACGAGCAGTACTTC

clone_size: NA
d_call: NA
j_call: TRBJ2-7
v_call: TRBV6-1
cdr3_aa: CASTEGGAYEQYF
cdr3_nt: TGTGCCAGCACCGAAGGTGGGGCCTACGAGCAGTACTTC

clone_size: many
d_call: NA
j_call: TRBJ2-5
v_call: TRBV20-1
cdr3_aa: CSARPQGVVREETQYF
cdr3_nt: TGCAGTGCTAGACCACAGGGAGTCGTAAGGGAAGAGACCCAGTACTTC

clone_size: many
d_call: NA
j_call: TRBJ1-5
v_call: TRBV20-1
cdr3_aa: CSARVARADQPQHF
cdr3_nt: TGCAGTGCTAGAGTAGCCAGGGCGGATCAGCCCCAGCATTTT

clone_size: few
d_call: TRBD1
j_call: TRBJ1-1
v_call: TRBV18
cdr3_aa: CASSPGQGRAEAFF
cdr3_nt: TGTGCCAGCTCACCGGGACAGGGGAGAGCTGAAGCTTTCTTT

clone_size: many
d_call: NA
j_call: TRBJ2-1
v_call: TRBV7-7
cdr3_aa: CALGSPYNEQFF
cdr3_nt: TGTGCCCTGGGCAGTCCCTACAATGAGCAGTTCTTC

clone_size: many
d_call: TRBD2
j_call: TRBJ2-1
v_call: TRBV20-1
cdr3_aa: CSASSLAGISSYNEQFF
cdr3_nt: TGCAGTGCTAGTAGCCTAGCGGGGATTAGCTCCTACAATGAGCAGTTCTTC

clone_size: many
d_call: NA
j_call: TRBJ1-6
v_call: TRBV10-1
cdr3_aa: CASSESPNSPLHF
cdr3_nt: TGCGCCAGCAGTGAGAGCCCTAATTCACCCCTCCACTTT

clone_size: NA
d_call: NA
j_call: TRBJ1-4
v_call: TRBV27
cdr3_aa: CASSFSQGGTNEKLFF
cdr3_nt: TGTGCCAGCAGTTTCAGTCAGGGTGGCACTAATGAAAAACTGTTTTTT

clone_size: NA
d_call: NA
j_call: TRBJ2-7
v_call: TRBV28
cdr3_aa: CASSPPAQYEQYF
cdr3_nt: TGTGCCAGCAGCCCTCCCGCGCAGTACGAGCAGTACTTC

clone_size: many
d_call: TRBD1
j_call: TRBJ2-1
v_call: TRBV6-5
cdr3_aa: CASSPTWAGGAGNEQFF
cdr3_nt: TGTGCCAGCAGCCCAACCTGGGCAGGGGGCGCAGGAAATGAGCAGTTCTTC

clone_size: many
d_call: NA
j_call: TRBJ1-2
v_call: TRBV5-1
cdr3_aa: CASSIGPRSRGYTF
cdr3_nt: TGCGCCAGCAGCATTGGACCCAGATCGAGGGGCTACACCTTC

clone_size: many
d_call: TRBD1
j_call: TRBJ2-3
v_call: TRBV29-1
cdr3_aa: CSVWGQSTDTQYF
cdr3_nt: TGCAGCGTTTGGGGACAGAGCACAGATACGCAGTATTTT

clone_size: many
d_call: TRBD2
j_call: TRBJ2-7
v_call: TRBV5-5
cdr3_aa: CASSHPTSGRAWLAYEQYF
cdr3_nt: TGTGCCAGCAGCCACCCGACTAGCGGGAGGGCCTGGTTGGCCTACGAGCAGTACTTC

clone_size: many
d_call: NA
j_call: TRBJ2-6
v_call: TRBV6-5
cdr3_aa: CASSYLSLVSGANVLTF
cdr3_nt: TGTGCCAGCAGTTACCTTTCCCTAGTTTCTGGGGCCAACGTCCTGACTTTC

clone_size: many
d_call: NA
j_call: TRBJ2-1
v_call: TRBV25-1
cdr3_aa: CATTGTPYNEQFF
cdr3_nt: TGTGCCACGACCGGGACCCCCTACAATGAGCAGTTCTTC

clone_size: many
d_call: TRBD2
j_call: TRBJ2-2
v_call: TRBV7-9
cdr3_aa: CASSLSGSLTGELFF
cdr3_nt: TGTGCCAGCAGCCTAAGCGGGAGTCTCACCGGGGAGCTGTTTTTT

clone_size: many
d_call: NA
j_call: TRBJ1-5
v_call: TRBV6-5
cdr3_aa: CASKGDPNQPQHF
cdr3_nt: TGTGCCAGCAAGGGGGACCCCAATCAGCCCCAGCATTTT

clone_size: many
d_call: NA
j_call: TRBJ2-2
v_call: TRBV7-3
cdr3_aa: CASSFGPPGTGELFF
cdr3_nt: TGTGCCAGCAGCTTTGGACCGCCGGGCACCGGGGAGCTGTTTTTT

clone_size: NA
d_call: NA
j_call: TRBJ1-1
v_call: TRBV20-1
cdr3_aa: CSAVEVWGAEAFF
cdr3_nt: TGCAGTGCCGTAGAGGTGTGGGGCGCTGAAGCTTTCTTT

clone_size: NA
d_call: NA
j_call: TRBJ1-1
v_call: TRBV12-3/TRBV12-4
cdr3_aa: CASIAWTVVETEAFF
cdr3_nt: TGTGCCAGCATCGCTTGGACAGTGGTTGAGACTGAAGCTTTCTTT

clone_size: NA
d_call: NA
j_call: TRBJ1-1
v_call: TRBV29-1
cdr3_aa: CSVRDPGNTEAFF
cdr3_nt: TGCAGCGTTAGAGACCCTGGGAACACTGAAGCTTTCTTT

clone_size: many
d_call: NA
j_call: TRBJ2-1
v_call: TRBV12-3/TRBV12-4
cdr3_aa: CASSFGGAYNEQFF
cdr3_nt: TGTGCCAGCAGTTTTGGGGGCGCCTACAATGAGCAGTTCTTC

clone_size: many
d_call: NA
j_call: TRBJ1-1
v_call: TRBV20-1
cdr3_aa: CSASPGDNTEAFF
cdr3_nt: TGCAGTGCATCGCCCGGGGACAACACTGAAGCTTTCTTT

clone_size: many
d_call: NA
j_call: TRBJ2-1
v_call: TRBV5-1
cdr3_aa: CASSQSSNYNEQFF
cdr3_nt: TGCGCCAGCAGCCAGTCCTCAAACTACAATGAGCAGTTCTTC

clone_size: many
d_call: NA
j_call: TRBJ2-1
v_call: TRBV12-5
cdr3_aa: CASGLDTSIQEQFF
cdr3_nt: TGTGCTAGTGGTTTGGATACCTCTATCCAGGAGCAGTTCTTC

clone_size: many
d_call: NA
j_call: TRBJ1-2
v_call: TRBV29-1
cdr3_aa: CSVTKGDINYGYTF
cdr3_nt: TGCAGCGTTACAAAGGGGGACATTAACTATGGCTACACCTTC

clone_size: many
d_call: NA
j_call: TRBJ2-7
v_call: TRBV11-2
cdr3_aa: CASSLEASASYEQYF
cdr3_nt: TGTGCCAGCAGCTTAGAAGCTAGCGCCTCCTACGAGCAGTACTTC

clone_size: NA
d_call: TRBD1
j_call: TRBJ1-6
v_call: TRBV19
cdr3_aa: CASSVQEQGGSPLHF
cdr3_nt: TGTGCCAGTAGTGTCCAGGAGCAGGGGGGATCACCCCTCCACTTT

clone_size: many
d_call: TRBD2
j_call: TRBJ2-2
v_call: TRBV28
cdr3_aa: CASSPQTSGGTGELFF
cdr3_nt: TGTGCCAGCAGTCCCCAGACTAGCGGGGGAACCGGGGAGCTGTTTTTT

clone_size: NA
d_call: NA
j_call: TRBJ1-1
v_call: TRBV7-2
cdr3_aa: CASILVGGAGNTEAFF
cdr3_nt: TGTGCCAGCATCCTTGTGGGAGGCGCAGGGAACACTGAAGCTTTCTTT

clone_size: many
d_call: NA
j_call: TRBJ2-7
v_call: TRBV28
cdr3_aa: CASSPQRTKQYF
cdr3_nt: TGTGCCAGCAGTCCGCAAAGGACAAAGCAGTACTTC

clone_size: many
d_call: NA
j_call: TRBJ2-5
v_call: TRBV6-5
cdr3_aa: CASSRGGPQETQYF
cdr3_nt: TGTGCCAGCAGCCGTGGAGGGCCTCAAGAGACCCAGTACTTC

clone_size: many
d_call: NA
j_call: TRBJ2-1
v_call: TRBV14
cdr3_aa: CASSQGYGEQFF
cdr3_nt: TGTGCCAGCAGCCAAGGATATGGTGAGCAGTTCTTC

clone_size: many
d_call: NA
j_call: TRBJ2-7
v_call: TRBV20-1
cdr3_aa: CSARDNWGTEQYF
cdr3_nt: TGCAGTGCTAGAGATAATTGGGGAACCGAGCAGTACTTC

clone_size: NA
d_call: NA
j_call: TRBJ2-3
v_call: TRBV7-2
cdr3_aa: CVSSKPSTDTHYF
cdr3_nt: TGTGTCAGCAGCAAGCCTAGCACAGATACGCATTATTTT

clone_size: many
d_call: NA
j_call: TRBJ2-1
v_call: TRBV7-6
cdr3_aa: CASSLGGASSYNEQFF
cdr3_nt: TGTGCCAGCAGCTTAGGCGGGGCCAGCTCCTACAATGAGCAGTTCTTC

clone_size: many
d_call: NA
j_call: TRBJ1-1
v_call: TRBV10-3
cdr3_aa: CAISDGTNGLAAFF
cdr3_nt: TGTGCCATCAGTGATGGGACTAACGGCCTAGCGGCTTTCTTT

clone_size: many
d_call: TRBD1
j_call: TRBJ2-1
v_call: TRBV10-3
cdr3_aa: CAIRDSTGTYNEQFF
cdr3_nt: TGTGCCATCAGGGACTCGACAGGGACCTACAATGAGCAGTTCTTC

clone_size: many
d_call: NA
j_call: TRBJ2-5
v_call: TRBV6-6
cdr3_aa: CASEEPQETQYF
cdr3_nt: TGTGCCAGCGAGGAGCCCCAAGAGACCCAGTACTTC

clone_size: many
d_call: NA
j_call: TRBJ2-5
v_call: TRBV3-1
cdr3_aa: CASSPLDGSETQYF
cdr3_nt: TGTGCCAGCAGCCCCTTAGACGGGAGCGAGACCCAGTACTTC

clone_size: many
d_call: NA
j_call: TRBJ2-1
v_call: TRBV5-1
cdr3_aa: CASSLGGSSWDEQFF
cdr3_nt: TGCGCCAGCAGCTTGGGGGGCAGTTCCTGGGATGAGCAGTTCTTC